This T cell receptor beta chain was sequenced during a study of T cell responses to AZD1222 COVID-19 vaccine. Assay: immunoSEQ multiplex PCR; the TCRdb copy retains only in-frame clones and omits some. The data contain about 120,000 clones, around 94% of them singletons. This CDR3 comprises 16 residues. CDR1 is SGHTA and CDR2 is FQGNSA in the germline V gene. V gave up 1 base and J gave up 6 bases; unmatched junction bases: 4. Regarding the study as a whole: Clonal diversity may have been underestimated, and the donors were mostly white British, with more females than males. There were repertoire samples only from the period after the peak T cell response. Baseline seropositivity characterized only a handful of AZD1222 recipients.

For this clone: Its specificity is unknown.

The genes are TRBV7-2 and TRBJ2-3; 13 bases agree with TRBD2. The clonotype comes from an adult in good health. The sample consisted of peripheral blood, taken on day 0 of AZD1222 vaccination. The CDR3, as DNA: TGTGCCAGCAGCTTAGGGACTAGCGGGAGTTGGGATACGCAGTATTTT. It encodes CASSLGTSGSWDTQYF.